The 29 T cell receptor beta chains below all came from one sample that was sequenced in a study of shared clonotypes between healthy human individuals (dated by TCRdb to 2020 to 2021). Library method: the immunoSEQ multiplex PCR assay. Here the immuneACCESS table is served through TCRdb, limited to in-frame sequences with V and J called. Missing clones are a known gap in these copies; in checked studies unresolved V genes cover under half, and the rest lacks a known reason. The sample table shows about 1.1 million clones, and approximately 80% are seen once. Roughly 0.55% of the sample is held by the ten biggest clonotypes. Sequenced: memory CD4+ T cells from PBMCs. This specimen's cell subset or site label, per the study, means: CD45RA-negative fraction. These receptors were collected from a man in his late teens or twenties in good health. Some clones in this sample may be carry-over from other donors' samples.

The V gene is TRBV10-3, the J gene TRBJ1-1; 9 nucleotides line up with TRBD1. From germline, CDR1 is ENHRY and CDR2 SYGVKD. Trimming took 10 bases from V and 0 from J; bases not matched to a gene: 12. The CDR3 runs 16 residues. CDR3 in DNA: TGTGCCACCATGTCGACAGGGGGAAGAGTGAACACTGAAGCTTTCTTT. Encoded protein: CATMSTGGRVNTEAFF.

The J gene is TRBJ1-1, the V gene TRBV27, with D perhaps matching TRBD1 (6 bases). Trimming stripped 0 bases from V and 5 bases from J, with 13 bases between. This CDR3 region has 15 residues. Germline V lookup: CDR1 MNHEY, CDR2 SMNVEV (reference sequence). CDR3 sequence reads: CASSLSTGRGTEAFF. DNA for the CDR3: TGTGCCAGCAGTTTATCTACAGGGCGAGGTACTGAAGCTTTCTTT.

Comments on this clone: The junction shows a germline mismatch at one end, possibly a read error. This chain links TRBV7-9 with TRBJ2-3; TRBD2 might be the D (6 bases). The CDR3 spans 13 residues. Germline V CDR1 and CDR2: SEHNR, FQNEAQ (reference sequence). In nucleotides, the CDR3 is TGCGCCAGCAGCTTCTGGGGGAGGGATACGCAGTATTTT. Its translation: CASSFWGRDTQYF.

This chain links TRBV5-1 with TRBJ1-1, with D unclear. With 4 bases removed from V and 1 base from J, the gap between germline ends came to 11 bases. The CDR3 contains 14 residues. Germline CDR1 and CDR2: SGHRS and YFSETQ. The CDR3 DNA is TGCGCCAGCAGCATGCGGTCGGAGAACACTGAAGCTTTCTTT. Its protein product is CASSMRSENTEAFF.

This rearrangement joins TRBV2 to TRBJ2-1, with 8 positions matching TRBD1. The junction had 3 bases not matched to a gene; V was cut back by 3 bases and J by 8 bases. Germline V gene data show CDR1 as SNHLY and CDR2 as FYNNEI. The CDR3 runs 13 residues. CDR3 residues: CASSEDREDEQFF. DNA of the CDR3: TGTGCCAGCAGTGAGGACAGGGAGGATGAGCAGTTCTTC. Complete variable domain (other parts from reference TRBV2 and TRBJ2-1): EPEVTQTPSHQVTQMGQEVILRCVPISNHLYFYWYRQILGQKVEFLVSFYNNEISEKSEIFDDQFSVERPDGSNFTLKIRSTKLEDSAMYFCASSEDREDEQFFGPGTRLTVL.

The V call is TRBV2, the J call TRBJ2-5, with D possibly TRBD2 on 5 matching bases. TRBJ2-7 matches the DNA end more closely, so the J call is doubtful. The CDR3 extends over 13 amino acids. The germline gives CDR1 SNHLY, CDR2 FYNNEI. The CDR3 coding sequence is TGTGCCAGCCTTAGGGAGTCGGGCTACGAGCAGTACTTC. Its protein product is CASLRESGYEQYF.

This clone turned up a few times. V is TRBV5-1 and J is TRBJ2-7; a possible D gene is TRBD2 (6 bases). V was trimmed by 0 bases and J by 4 bases, leaving 14 bases between them. CDR3 length: 15 residues. The germline gives CDR1 SGHRS, CDR2 YFSETQ. The CDR3 protein is CASSLEPGEGYEQYF. The CDR3 DNA sequence: TGCGCCAGCAGCTTGGAGCCGGGAGAGGGGTACGAGCAGTACTTC.

CDR3 DNA: TGCGCCAGCAGCTCACGGCTAGGGAATACCTACGAGCAGTACTTC. It specifies CASSSRLGNTYEQYF. J is TRBJ2-7 and V is TRBV4-1; D gene ambiguous. With 5 bases removed from V and 2 bases from J, the gap between germline ends came to 16 bases. This CDR3 contains 15 residues. Per the germline V gene, CDR1 is MGHRA and CDR2 is YSYEKL.

The genes are TRBV9 and TRBJ2-7; 12 bases are a match to TRBD2. The trim removed 0 bases at V and 6 bases at J, leaving 16 bases unmatched. This CDR3 contains 19 residues. Germline V gene sequence: CDR1 SGDLS, CDR2 YYNGEE. For the CDR3, the DNA is TGTGCCAGCAGCGTAGTCCCTAGCGGGAGGGCCAGGACACTACGCGAGCAGTACTTC. Encoded protein: CASSVVPSGRARTLREQYF.

A remark on this clone: This likely stems from a read error, as it lies one base from a far larger clone. The sample carries other DNA sequences with the same CDR3. The chain combines TRBV6-6 with TRBJ1-4; tentative D call: TRBD1 (5 bases). This CDR3 is 12 amino acids long. Germline lookup yields CDR1 MNHNY and CDR2 SVGAGI (reference sequence). The CDR3 reads CASSARQFELFF. The CDR3 DNA follows: TGCGCCAGCAGCGCCAGACAGTTTGAACTGTTTTTT.

The rearrangement uses TRBV7-3 and TRBJ2-1, with 9 positions matching TRBD2. The germline V gene encodes CDR1 SGHTA and CDR2 FQGTGA. CDR3 length equals 20 residues. V shed 6 bases and J 0 bases; nucleotides not matched to a gene: 18. The CDR3 DNA reads TGTGCCAGCAGTCTAAGGGGGCGGGAGGGACCGACTACCTCCTACAATGAGCAGTTCTTC. Its translation is CASSLRGREGPTTSYNEQFF.

This clone occurred once. The CDR3 DNA is TGTGCCAGCAGCCCAGGTCTTTACACTGAAGCTTTCTTT. Protein sequence: CASSPGLYTEAFF. The chain has TRBV11-2 and TRBJ1-1; D not certain. From germline, CDR1 is SGHAT and CDR2 FQNNGV. The germline V and J ends were trimmed by 5 bases and 3 bases, with 10 bases remaining between them. There are 13 residues in the CDR3. Looking up the rest from reference TRBV11-2 and TRBJ1-1 gives the full variable domain: EAGVAQSPRYKIIEKRQSVAFWCNPISGHATLYWYQQILGQGPKLLIQFQNNGVVDDSQLPKDRFSAERLKGVDSTLKIQPAKLEDSAVYLCASSPGLYTEAFFGQGTRLTVV.

In its sample, this clone was seen many times. The chain is built from TRBV29-1 and TRBJ2-3; 11 bases fit TRBD2. The V gene's germline CDR1 is SQVTM and CDR2 ANQGSEA. The CDR3 covers 15 residues. Trimming at V came to 6 bases and at J to 1 base, leaving 6 bases not matched to a gene. The CDR3 DNA sequence: TGCAGCGTCCTTTTAGCGGGAGGGGGCACAGATACGCAGTATTTT. The encoded protein is CSVLLAGGGTDTQYF.

This clone was detected only once. The chain carries TRBV18 and TRBJ2-1, with 9 bases aligning to TRBD1. CDR3 length equals 15 residues. V gave up 4 bases and J gave up 8 bases; unmatched junction bases: 9. CDR1 and CDR2 (germline): KGHSH, LQKENI. CDR3 nucleotides: TGTGCCAGCTCACTGACAGGGGGTTTAGGCTATGAGCAGTTCTTC. It is translated as CASSLTGGLGYEQFF.

The rearrangement uses TRBV19 and TRBJ1-1, with 9 bases that match TRBD1. This CDR3 is 12 amino acids long. The V gene end was trimmed by 4 bases and the J gene end by 11 bases; junction bases not matched to a gene: 5. Germline CDR1 and CDR2: LNHDA and SQIVND (reference sequence). CDR3 amino acids: CASSTGQGTAFF. The CDR3 region has the DNA TGTGCCAGTAGTACTGGACAGGGGACGGCTTTCTTT.

This chain links TRBV5-1 with TRBJ2-3; no definite D call. The CDR3 spans 11 residues. V was trimmed by 3 bases and J by 4 bases, leaving 3 bases between them. CDR1 is SGHRS and CDR2 is YFSETQ in the germline V gene. This chain's CDR3 is CASSWADTQYF. The DNA for the CDR3 is TGCGCCAGCAGCTGGGCAGATACGCAGTATTTT.

The chain employs TRBV2 and TRBJ2-7; 9 bases map to TRBD2. V shed 7 bases and J 0 bases; nucleotides not matched to a gene: 13. The CDR3 contains 17 residues. Germline V gene data show CDR1 as SNHLY and CDR2 as FYNNEI. CDR3 coding DNA: TGTGCCAGCACCAGATTACCTGCTAGCGGGATCTCCTACGAGCAGTACTTC. Protein: CASTRLPASGISYEQYF.

The J gene is TRBJ2-1, the V gene TRBV29-1; D possibly corresponds to TRBD2 (6 bases). The CDR3 is made up of 15 amino acids. Per germline, CDR1 SQVTM and CDR2 ANQGSEA. Trimming shortened V by 6 bases and J by 0 bases, and 15 bases separated the two germline ends. CDR3 loop: CSVGPFSGSYNEQFF. CDR3 DNA: TGCAGCGTCGGACCCTTTAGCGGCTCCTACAATGAGCAGTTCTTC.

The V and J genes are TRBV2 and TRBJ1-5, with D unresolved. There are 14 residues in the CDR3. V lost 1 base and J lost 1, with 5 bases in between. Germline V gene data show CDR1 as SNHLY and CDR2 as FYNNEI. The CDR3 loop reads CASSEVGSNQPQHF. CDR3 sequence (DNA): TGTGCCAGCAGTGAAGTTGGGAGCAATCAGCCCCAGCATTTT.

V gene TRBV14 combines with J gene TRBJ2-7; 10 nucleotides align to TRBD1. Germline V lookup: CDR1 SGHDN, CDR2 FVKESK. This CDR3 region has 15 residues. The V segment lost 1 base and the J segment 9 bases; nucleotides outside the gene matches: 9. In DNA form, the CDR3 reads TGTGCCAGCAGCCAAGCCGGGACAGGGGTCTCTCGGCAGTACTTC. Translating gives CASSQAGTGVSRQYF.

The chain uses TRBV5-6 and TRBJ2-3; D remains ambiguous. V was cut by 6 bases and J by 7 bases, with 15 bases left in between. Per germline, CDR1 SGHDT and CDR2 YYEEEE. This CDR3 has 13 residues. The CDR3 DNA follows: TGTGCCAGCAATCAGTTCCACGCGCATACGCAGTATTTT. It translates to CASNQFHAHTQYF.

This chain joins TRBV6-6 and TRBJ2-2; unclear D gene. Germline V gene lookup returns CDR1 MNHNY and CDR2 SVGAGI (reference sequence). This CDR3 spans 13 amino acids. The ends were cut back, 3 bases at V and 2 bases at J, with 4 bases in the middle. CDR3 sequence (DNA): TGTGCCAGCAGTTATCAAAACACCGGGGAGCTGTTTTTT. This sequence encodes CASSYQNTGELFF.

This chain joins TRBV7-8 and TRBJ1-4; 9 bases match TRBD1. Germline V gene sequence: CDR1 SGHVS, CDR2 FQNEAQ. This CDR3 is 15 amino acids long. J was trimmed by 8 bases and V by 3 bases; bases with no gene match: 7. CDR3 nucleotide sequence: TGTGCCAGCAGCTTCCGGACAGGGGTTTTCGAAAAACTGTTTTTT. Amino acids: CASSFRTGVFEKLFF.

This chain links TRBV5-1 with TRBJ2-7; D ambiguous. The CDR3 is made up of 13 amino acids. Germline-derived CDR1 and CDR2 are SGHRS and YFSETQ. With 0 bases removed from V and 5 bases from J, the gap between germline ends came to 9 bases. The CDR3 coding sequence is TGCGCCAGCAGCTTGGAAGGCCACAACGAGCAGTACTTC. Its protein product is CASSLEGHNEQYF.

The chain joins TRBV7-3 to TRBJ1-2; 7 nucleotides align to TRBD1. The CDR3 consists of 15 residues. The V segment lost 1 base and the J segment 0 bases; nucleotides outside the gene matches: 2. From germline, CDR1 is SGHTA and CDR2 FQGTGA. The CDR3 here is CASSLRDRANYGYTF. CDR3 nucleotide sequence: TGTGCCAGCAGCTTAAGGGACAGAGCTAACTATGGCTACACCTTC.

This clone has a handful of counts. The chain recombines TRBV4-3 with TRBJ1-1, with D maybe TRBD1 (6 bases). CDR3 length: 15 residues. The V gene lost 1 base and the J gene lost 4 bases, with 13 bases spanning the gap. Germline V gene data show CDR1 as LGHNA and CDR2 as YSLEER. The CDR3: CASSQGRGRGTEAFF. CDR3 DNA sequence: TGCGCCAGCAGCCAAGGTAGGGGCAGGGGCACTGAAGCTTTCTTT.

This sequence joins TRBV4-1 and TRBJ2-1; no clear D. CDR1 MGHRA and CDR2 YSYEKL come from the germline V gene. This CDR3 is 18 amino acids long. Trimming took 4 bases from V and 4 from J, leaving 23 bases between them. CDR3 in DNA: TGCGCCAGCAGCCCCCTGGGGATTATCAGCCGCAGATACAATGAGCAGTTCTTC. Encoded protein: CASSPLGIISRRYNEQFF.

In its sample, this clone was seen a few times. The V gene is TRBV10-2, the J gene TRBJ2-2; D remains ambiguous. CDR1 WSHSY and CDR2 SAAADI come from the germline V gene. The CDR3 has 11 amino acids. V was cut by 10 bases and J by 0 bases, with 3 bases left in between. CDR3 nucleotide sequence: TGCGCCACCACGAACACCGGGGAGCTGTTTTTT. Its protein is CATTNTGELFF.

This clone was seen only once. The chain uses TRBV9 and TRBJ2-5; D perhaps matches TRBD2 (6 bases). The CDR3 consists of 15 residues. The germline CDR1 and CDR2 sequences are SGDLS and YYNGEE. The V and J ends lost 0 bases and 2 bases respectively, with 11 bases between them. CDR3 nucleotides: TGTGCCAGCAGCGTAGATCTAGCGCCTCAAGAGACCCAGTACTTC. Translated, it gives CASSVDLAPQETQYF. Full variable domain (outside the CDR3, taken from reference TRBV9 and TRBJ2-5): DSGVTQTPKHLITATGQRVTLRCSPRSGDLSVYWYQQSLDQGLQFLIQYYNGEERAKGNILERFSAQQFPDLHSELNLSSLELGDSALYFCASSVDLAPQETQYFGPGTRLLVL.